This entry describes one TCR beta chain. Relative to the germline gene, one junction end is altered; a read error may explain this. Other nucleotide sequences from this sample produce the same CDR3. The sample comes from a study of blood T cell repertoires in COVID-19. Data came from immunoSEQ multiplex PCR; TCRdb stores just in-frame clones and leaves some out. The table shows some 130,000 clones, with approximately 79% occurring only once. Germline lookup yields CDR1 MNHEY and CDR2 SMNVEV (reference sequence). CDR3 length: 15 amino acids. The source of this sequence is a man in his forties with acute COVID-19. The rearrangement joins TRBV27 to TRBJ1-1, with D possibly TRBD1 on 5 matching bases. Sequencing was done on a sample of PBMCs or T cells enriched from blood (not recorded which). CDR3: CASRPRAQASSEAFF. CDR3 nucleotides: TGTGCCAGCAGACCAAGGGCACAGGCTTCTAGTGAAGCCTTCTTT.